This T cell receptor (beta chain) appears in the sequencing data of a study of graft-versus-host responses after intestinal transplantation. Looking at the study overall: Multivisceral, liver-intestinal, or isolated intestinal transplants were given to recipients. After anti-thymocyte globulin induction, recipients took tacrolimus and steroids for roughly three years.

As regards this clone: Its antigen is still unknown.

Findings and caveats of the study: Recipient marrow harbored GvH clones, some of which surfaced first in ileum or blood. The highest levels of circulating GvH clones went along with early declines in HvG clones after transplant.

The method was immunoSEQ multiplex PCR; TCRdb's version includes in-frame clones alone and lacks a portion of them. The table records about 89,000 clones, roughly 93% of them present only once. The germline V gene encodes CDR1 SGHVS and CDR2 FNYEAQ. Trimming took 2 bases from V and 0 from J; bases not matched to a gene: 7. CDR3 size: 19 residues. The V call is TRBV7-6, the J call TRBJ2-2; 12 bases fit TRBD2. The receptor was derived from a human donor who was the organ donor for an intestinal transplant. Specimen: unstimulated CD4+ T cells sorted from spleen or lymph node cells, collected before transplant. CDR3 DNA sequence: TGTGCCAGCAGCTTACCCCGACTAGCGGGGGCCGCGAACACCGGGGAGCTGTTTTTT. Its protein product is CASSLPRLAGAANTGELFF.